A single sample is the source of the 14 T cell receptor beta chains below, sequenced in a study of CD8 T cells in Susac syndrome. When the RNA was reverse transcribed, random hexamers were used with an input of roughly 0.45 to 1 ug. TCRdb reprocessed the immunoSEQ multiplex PCR reads via MiXCR and lists one record per CDR3 protein. The table includes some 200,000 distinct CDR3 sequences, 90% to 95% detected once. Sequencing was performed on CD4+ T cells from PBMCs. Every receptor here comes from a human donor with multiple sclerosis.

This chain uses TRBV7-2 with TRBJ2-1; 10 bases match TRBD2. The CDR3 runs to 13 residues. Trimming at V came to 11 bases and at J to 5 bases, leaving 6 bases not matched to a gene. Germline CDR1 SGHTA, CDR2 FQGNSA. The CDR3, as DNA: TGTGCCGGTAGCGGGGGGCCTAACAATGAGCAGTTCTTC. Its translation: CAGSGGPNNEQFF. Variable domain in full (rest from reference TRBV7-2 and TRBJ2-1): GAGVSQSPSNKVTEKGKDVELRCDPISGHTALYWYRQSLGQGLEFLIYFQGNSAPDKSGLPSDRFSAERTGGSVSTLTIQRTQQEDSAVYLCAGSGGPNNEQFFGPGTRLTVL.

About this clonotype: At one boundary the junction diverges from the germline segment, which might be a read error. The genes are TRBV3-1 and TRBJ1-3; TRBD1 matches at 7 bases. CDR3 length equals 17 residues. CDR1 is LGHDT and CDR2 is YNNKEL in the germline V gene (reference sequence). The CDR3 sequence: CASSRQRDRYSENTIYF. CDR3 coding DNA: TGTGCCAGCAGCCGACAAAGGGACAGATATTCTGAAAACACCATATATTTT.

The gene calls are TRBV24-1 and TRBJ2-5; perhaps TRBD1 as D (6 bases). CDR3 size: 13 residues. Trimming cost V 8 bases and J 0 bases, with 9 bases left between them. Germline assignment: CDR1 KGHDR and CDR2 SFDVKD. For the CDR3, the DNA is TGTGCCACCATGTCAGGGGACCAAGAGACCCAGTACTTC. Its translation: CATMSGDQETQYF.

This sequence joins TRBV29-1 and TRBJ1-5; D is uncertain. The V gene's germline CDR1 is SQVTM and CDR2 ANQGSEA. Trimming shortened V by 4 bases and J by 3 bases, and 16 bases separated the two germline ends. The CDR3 is made up of 15 amino acids. CDR3 protein: CSVVEGSHHNQPQHF. CDR3 sequence (DNA): TGCAGCGTTGTGGAGGGCAGTCATCACAATCAGCCCCAGCATTTT.

The V gene is TRBV7-9, the J gene TRBJ1-1; D is unclear. Germline loops: CDR1 SEHNR, CDR2 FQNEAQ (reference sequence). The CDR3 spans 15 residues. Trimming cost V 4 bases and J 3 bases, with 15 bases left between them. The CDR3 DNA follows: TGTGCCAGCAGCTGGCTCAGAACGGGAGACACTGAAGCTTTCTTT. Amino acids: CASSWLRTGDTEAFF.

V and J are TRBV18 and TRBJ2-2, with D unresolved. The CDR3 totals 14 residues. CDR1 is KGHSH, CDR2 LQKENI, per germline. Between the trimmed V and J ends, which lost 6 bases and 6 bases, there was a span of 14 bases. DNA of the CDR3: TGTGCCAGCTCCCCGTCCGTTCAAGCCGGGGAGCTGTTTTTT. Protein: CASSPSVQAGELFF.

This chain uses TRBV24-1 with TRBJ2-7; D is ambiguous. Germline values: CDR1 KGHDR, CDR2 SFDVKD. The CDR3 has 12 amino acids. V shed 5 bases and J shed 6 bases, with 10 bases lying between them. CDR3 sequence reads: CATSVSSGEQYF. In DNA form, the CDR3 reads TGTGCCACCAGTGTGAGTTCGGGCGAGCAGTACTTC.

The chain is built from TRBV9 and TRBJ2-2; D possibly matches TRBD1 or TRBD2 (6 bases each). The CDR3 is made up of 16 amino acids. CDR1 SGDLS and CDR2 YYNGEE come from the germline V gene. The V and J ends lost 4 bases and 0 bases respectively, with 13 bases between them. CDR3 in DNA: TGTGCCAGCAGCCAAAGGGGGGACGCGAACACCGGGGAGCTGTTTTTT. Amino acids: CASSQRGDANTGELFF.

The chain employs TRBV29-1 and TRBJ1-4; TRBD1 might be the D (6 bases). CDR3 size: 12 residues. Germline loops: CDR1 SQVTM, CDR2 ANQGSEA. The V end lost 4 bases, the J end lost 8 bases, and 11 bases lay between the germline ends. CDR3 DNA sequence: TGCAGCGTTGCAGGGGTAGCCGAAAAACTGTTTTTT. It specifies CSVAGVAEKLFF.

The gene calls are TRBV7-9 and TRBJ1-1; D possibly corresponds to TRBD1 (5 bases). The CDR3 has 12 amino acids. The germline V and J ends were trimmed by 7 bases and 7 bases, with 13 bases remaining between them. Germline V gene lookup returns CDR1 SEHNR and CDR2 FQNEAQ (reference sequence). As DNA, the CDR3 is TGTGCCAGCACCGTGGGGGACGGTGAAGCTTTCTTT. It is translated as CASTVGDGEAFF.

The chain carries TRBV5-1 and TRBJ2-1; tentative D call: TRBD2 (6 bases). CDR1 SGHRS and CDR2 YFSETQ come from the germline V gene. This CDR3 region has 18 residues. V was pared by 0 bases and J by 5 bases, with 21 bases between. The CDR3 is CASSLANSGEGGNNEQFF. The CDR3 DNA reads as TGCGCCAGCAGCTTGGCCAATTCGGGTGAAGGAGGGAACAATGAGCAGTTCTTC.

The chain's CDR3 is CASSHPPGLAGGRYTGELFF. CDR3 sequence (DNA): TGTGCCAGCAGCCATCCTCCGGGACTAGCGGGAGGGCGGTACACCGGGGAGCTGTTTTTT. J is TRBJ2-2 and V is TRBV9, with 16 bases identical to TRBD2. From germline, CDR1 is SGDLS and CDR2 YYNGEE. The ends lost 4 bases at V and 3 bases at J; junction bases unmatched: 12. The CDR3 runs to 20 residues.

The chain is built from TRBV20-1 and TRBJ2-7; 7 bases align to TRBD2. Looked up from germline, CDR1 is DFQATT and CDR2 is SNEGSKA (reference sequence). The V segment lost 6 bases and the J segment 6 bases; nucleotides outside the gene matches: 14. CDR3 length: 14 amino acids. CDR3 nucleotide sequence: TGCAGTGCCACAAGCGGGAACCTCCGAGGCGAGCAGTACTTC. Translating it yields CSATSGNLRGEQYF.

This rearrangement joins TRBV20-1 to TRBJ1-1; D unresolved. V was cut by 6 bases and J by 1 base, with 9 bases left in between. CDR3 length: 12 amino acids. CDR1 and CDR2 (germline): DFQATT, SNEGSKA (reference sequence). The CDR3: CSAFQQNTEAFF. The DNA of the CDR3 is TGCAGTGCGTTTCAGCAGAACACTGAAGCTTTCTTT.